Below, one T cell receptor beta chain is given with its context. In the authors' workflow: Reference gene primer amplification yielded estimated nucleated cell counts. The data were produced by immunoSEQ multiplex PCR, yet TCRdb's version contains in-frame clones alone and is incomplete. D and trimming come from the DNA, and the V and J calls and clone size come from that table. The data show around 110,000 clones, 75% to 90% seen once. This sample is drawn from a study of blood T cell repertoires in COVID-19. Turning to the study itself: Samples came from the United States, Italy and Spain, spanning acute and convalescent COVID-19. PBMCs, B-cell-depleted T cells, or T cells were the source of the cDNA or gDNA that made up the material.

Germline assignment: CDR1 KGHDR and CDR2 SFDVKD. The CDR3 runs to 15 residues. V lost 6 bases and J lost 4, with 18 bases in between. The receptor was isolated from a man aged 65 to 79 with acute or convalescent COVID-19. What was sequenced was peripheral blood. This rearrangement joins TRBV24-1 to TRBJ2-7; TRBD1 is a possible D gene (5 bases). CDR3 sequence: CATSPLNRPCYEQYF. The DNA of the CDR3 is TGTGCCACCAGTCCCCTTAACAGGCCATGTTACGAGCAGTACTTC.